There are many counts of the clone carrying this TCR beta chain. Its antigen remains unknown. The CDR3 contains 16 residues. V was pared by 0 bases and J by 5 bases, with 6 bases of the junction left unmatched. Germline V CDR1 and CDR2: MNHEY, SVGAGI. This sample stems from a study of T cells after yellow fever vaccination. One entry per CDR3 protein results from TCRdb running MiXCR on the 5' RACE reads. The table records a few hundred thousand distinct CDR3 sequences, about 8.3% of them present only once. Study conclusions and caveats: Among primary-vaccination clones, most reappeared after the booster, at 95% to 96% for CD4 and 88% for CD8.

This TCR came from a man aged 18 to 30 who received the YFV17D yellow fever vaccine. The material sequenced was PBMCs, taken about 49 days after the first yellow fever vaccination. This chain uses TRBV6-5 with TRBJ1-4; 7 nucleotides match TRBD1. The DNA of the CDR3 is TGTGCCAGCAGTTACTCGCGGGACAGTTGGAATGAAAAACTGTTTTTT. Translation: CASSYSRDSWNEKLFF.